This TCR beta chain comes out of a study of CD8 T cells in ankylosing spondylitis. Study-level points and caveats: Certain motif variants had earlier appeared in reactive arthritis synovial fluid and blood. Clones linked with disease were CD8+ and fairly uncommon in the peripheral blood. Reportedly, significant enrichment of disease-linked clones occurred in matched ankylosing spondylitis synovial fluid. Seemingly characteristic of ankylosing spondylitis blood was a TCR beta motif consisting of several highly homologous variants.

Researchers built TCR beta libraries using quantitative 5'-RACE with molecular barcodes. MiXCR, run by TCRdb on the 5' RACE reads, gives a single entry per CDR3 protein. The sample lists about 420,000 distinct CDR3 sequences, about a fifth seen once, with around 16% in the top ten. About this clonotype: Its antigen remains unidentified.

The CDR3 is made up of 16 amino acids. Per germline, CDR1 SNHLY and CDR2 FYNNEI. The trim removed 5 bases at V and 2 bases at J, leaving 6 bases unmatched. This clonotype was obtained from a male donor with ankylosing spondylitis. The rearrangement joins TRBV2 to TRBJ2-6, with TRBD1 matching 7 bases. Specimen: blood, either unsorted or a sorted T cell fraction (not recorded which). The CDR3 here is CASSRLQGTGANVLTF. The CDR3 DNA reads TGTGCCAGCAGTCGTCTACAGGGGACTGGGGCCAACGTCCTGACTTTC.